This T cell receptor (beta chain) is from a study of cytotoxic CD8 clonotypes in ibrutinib-treated CLL. For the study at large: After treatment lasting a median 12 months, range 6 to 36, response samples were collected. There were, on average, about 250,000 productive templates and tens of thousands of productive rearrangements per sample.

Points from the study as a whole: Clonality went up at ibrutinib response and then declined back toward baseline at progression.

The CDR3 length is 13 residues. Libraries of TCR beta were made from 1.5 to 2 micrograms of genomic DNA that came from cryopreserved PBMCs. Measured with immunoSEQ multiplex PCR; TCRdb has only the in-frame clones, and not every one. The sample records about 140,000 clones, 80% being singletons. Note on this clone: Its antigen is not known.

This rearrangement joins TRBV21-1 to TRBJ2-3. TRBV21-1 is a documented pseudogene. The sample here was PBMCs, taken after 36 months of ibrutinib treatment. This clonotype was sampled from a human donor with chronic lymphocytic leukemia. CDR3 residues: CASSRQHTDTQYF. DNA of the CDR3: TGTGCCAGTTCTCGGCAGCACACAGATACGCAGTATTTT.